This TCR beta chain originates from a study of cytomegalovirus exposure and HLA in healthy donors (dated by TCRdb to the late 2010s). General notes on the study: The 500 to 700 repertoires of the first cohort and the 110 or so validation repertoires were produced on the same platform, according to a later analysis. The study was designed to test whether signatures of past pathogen exposure could be identified by cataloging public T cell receptors. The study combined high-throughput TCR immunosequencing, statistical association of individual TCRs with disease status, and machine learning to predict cytomegalovirus infection status. Besides the first cohort of roughly 640 subjects, a separate validation cohort made up of around 120 different subjects was used.

Unmatched junction bases come to 5, with V trimmed by 1 base and J by 6 bases. Reading the germline V gene gives CDR1 SNHLY and CDR2 FYNNEI. CDR3 length: 16 amino acids, cysteine to phenylalanine. The kept DNA is CDR3 alone, 48 bases in frame from the first base. Library construction relied on the immunoSEQ multiplex PCR assay. On the study's bioinformatics: A statistical classification framework was developed to diagnose cytomegalovirus status using the catalog of TCR beta chain sequences. Entries here come from immuneACCESS through TCRdb and include only in-frame sequences with V and J called. Some clones fail to appear in such tables; in the studies checked, an unresolved V gene covers under half of the shortfall, and the cause of the remainder is unknown. For V, J and clone size, that table is used; D and trimming come from the DNA. Within this sample are 250,000 to 350,000 clones, with 86% of them counted one time only. Clones ranked in the top ten supply 0.84% of the sample.

As concerns this clone: It has no known antigen specificity. No much larger clone is present one base from it, and per-base qualities are unavailable.

The donors belonged to the validation cohort of about 110 subjects, which was separate from the approximately 680-subject first cohort. The paper's findings and limits, for the study overall: Cytomegalovirus status was reported to be diagnosed by the classifier with high specificity and sensitivity in both the original and validation cohorts. Subsequent analysis determined that TCRs grouped into clusters in the first cohort also showed a tendency toward co-occurrence across the approximately 110 validation repertoires, and approximately 94% of cluster scores exceeded 0. A later analysis had no HLA typing for the validation cohort, so co-occurrence there was scored across all 120 repertoires. Most TCR sequences were observed very rarely across donors, whereas some public TCRs were present in many individuals. A few of the identified cytomegalovirus-associated TCR beta chains were confirmed in vitro to be specific for cytomegalovirus antigens. According to the authors, the approach could potentially be generalized to other disease states and immunological phenotypes. In the study, roughly 160 TCR beta chains were listed as associated with cytomegalovirus.

The TCR originated in a woman under 30 in good health and CMV-seronegative. This chain joins TRBV2 to TRBJ2-3, and TRBD2 matches 12 of the central bases. Material for sequencing was PBMCs. The nucleotide sequence reads TGTGCCAGCAGTGAAGGAATGACTAGCGGGGGCGATACGCAGTATTTT. This is translated as CASSEGMTSGGDTQYF.